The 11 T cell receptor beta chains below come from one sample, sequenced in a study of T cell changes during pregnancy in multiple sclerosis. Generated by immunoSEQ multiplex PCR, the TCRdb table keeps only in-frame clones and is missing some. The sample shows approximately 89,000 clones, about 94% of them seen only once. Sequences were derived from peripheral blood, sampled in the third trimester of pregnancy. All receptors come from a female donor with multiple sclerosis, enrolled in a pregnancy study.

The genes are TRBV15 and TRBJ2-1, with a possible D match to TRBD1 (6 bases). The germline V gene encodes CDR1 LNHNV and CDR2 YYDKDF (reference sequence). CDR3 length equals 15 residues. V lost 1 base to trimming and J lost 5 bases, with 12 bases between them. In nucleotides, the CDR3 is TGTGCCACCAGCAGAGGAGACAGGACGGACAATGAGCAGTTCTTC. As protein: CATSRGDRTDNEQFF.

Here the CDR3 reads CASSFRGVGNQPQHF. CDR3 coding DNA: TGTGCCAGCAGCTTCCGGGGGGTGGGCAATCAGCCCCAGCATTTT. The rearrangement links TRBV5-6 to TRBJ1-5, with a possible D match to TRBD1 (5 bases). The V end lost 2 bases, the J end lost 2 bases, and 11 bases lay between the germline ends. The CDR3 length is 15 residues. Germline lookup yields CDR1 SGHDT and CDR2 YYEEEE. The whole variable domain, remainder taken from reference TRBV5-6 and TRBJ1-5, is DAGVTQSPTHLIKTRGQQVTLRCSPKSGHDTVSWYQQALGQGPQFIFQYYEEEERQRGNFPDRFSGHQFPNYSSELNVNALLLGDSALYLCASSFRGVGNQPQHFGDGTRLSIL.

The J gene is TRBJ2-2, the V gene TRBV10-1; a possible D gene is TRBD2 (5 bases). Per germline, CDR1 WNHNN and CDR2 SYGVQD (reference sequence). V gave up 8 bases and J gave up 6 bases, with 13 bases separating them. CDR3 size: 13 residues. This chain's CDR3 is CASGGSPAGELFF. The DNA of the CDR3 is TGCGCCAGCGGAGGTAGCCCCGCCGGGGAGCTGTTTTTT.

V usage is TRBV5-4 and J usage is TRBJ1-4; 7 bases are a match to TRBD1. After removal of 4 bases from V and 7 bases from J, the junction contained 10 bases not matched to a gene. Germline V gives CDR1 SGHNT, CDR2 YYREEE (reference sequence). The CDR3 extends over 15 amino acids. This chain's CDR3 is CASSLQGEAREKLFF. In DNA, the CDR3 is TGTGCCAGCAGCCTCCAGGGGGAGGCGCGTGAAAAACTGTTTTTT.

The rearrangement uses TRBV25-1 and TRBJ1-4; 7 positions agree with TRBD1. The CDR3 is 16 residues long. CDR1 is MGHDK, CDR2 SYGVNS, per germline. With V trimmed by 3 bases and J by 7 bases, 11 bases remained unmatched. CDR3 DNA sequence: TGTGCCAGCAGTGACGGTGTTCACTACAGGGGTGAAAAACTGTTTTTT. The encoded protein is CASSDGVHYRGEKLFF.

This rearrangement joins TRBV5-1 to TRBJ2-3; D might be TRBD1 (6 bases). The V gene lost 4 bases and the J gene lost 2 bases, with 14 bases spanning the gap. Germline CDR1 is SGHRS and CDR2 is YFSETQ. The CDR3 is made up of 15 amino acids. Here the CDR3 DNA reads TGCGCCAGCAGCGAGACCCCAGGGGACACAGATACGCAGTATTTT. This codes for CASSETPGDTDTQYF. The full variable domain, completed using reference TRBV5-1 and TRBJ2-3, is KAGVTQTPRYLIKTRGQQVTLSCSPISGHRSVSWYQQTPGQGLQFLFEYFSETQRNKGNFPGRFSGRQFSNSRSEMNVSTLELGDSALYLCASSETPGDTDTQYFGPGTRLTVL.

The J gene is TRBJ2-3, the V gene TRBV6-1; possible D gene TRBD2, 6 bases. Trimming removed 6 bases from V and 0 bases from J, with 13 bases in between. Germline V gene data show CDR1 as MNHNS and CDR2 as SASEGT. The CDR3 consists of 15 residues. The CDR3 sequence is CASRMGGTSTDTQYF. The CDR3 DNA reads TGTGCCAGCAGGATGGGCGGGACTAGCACAGATACGCAGTATTTT.

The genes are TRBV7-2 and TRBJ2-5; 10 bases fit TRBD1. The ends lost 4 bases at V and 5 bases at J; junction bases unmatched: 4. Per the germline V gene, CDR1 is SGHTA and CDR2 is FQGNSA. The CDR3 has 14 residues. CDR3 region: CASSSDRGLETQYF. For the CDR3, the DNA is TGTGCCAGCAGCTCTGACAGGGGGCTTGAGACCCAGTACTTC.

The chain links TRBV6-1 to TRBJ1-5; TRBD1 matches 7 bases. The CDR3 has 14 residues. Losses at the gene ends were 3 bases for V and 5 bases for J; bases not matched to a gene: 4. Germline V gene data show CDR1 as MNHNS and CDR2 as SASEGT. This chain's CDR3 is CASSDTGVYQPQHF. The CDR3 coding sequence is TGTGCCAGCAGTGACACAGGGGTTTATCAGCCCCAGCATTTT.

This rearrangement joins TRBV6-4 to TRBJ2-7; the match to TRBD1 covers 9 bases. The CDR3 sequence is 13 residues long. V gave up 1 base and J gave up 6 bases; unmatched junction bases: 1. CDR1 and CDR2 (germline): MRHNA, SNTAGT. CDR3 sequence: CASSDWGQGEQYF. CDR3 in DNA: TGTGCCAGCAGTGACTGGGGACAGGGCGAGCAGTACTTC.

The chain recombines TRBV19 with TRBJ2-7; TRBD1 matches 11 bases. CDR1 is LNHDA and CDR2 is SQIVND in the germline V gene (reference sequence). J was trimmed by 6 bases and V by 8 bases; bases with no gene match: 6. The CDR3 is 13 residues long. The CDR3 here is CASGTGTGGEQYF. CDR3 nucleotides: TGTGCCAGTGGAACCGGGACAGGGGGCGAGCAGTACTTC.